This note documents a single TCR beta chain sequence. Antigen specificity is unknown. The sample is drawn from a study of T cell responses to AZD1222 COVID-19 vaccine. General study findings and limits: Variant regions that are unmutated are reportedly the target of nearly half of spike-specific TCRs.

The table came from immunoSEQ multiplex PCR; TCRdb's copy has only in-frame clones and leaves some out. This repertoire shows about 66,000 clones, roughly 91% found once; its top ten account for 4.8%. Germline CDR1 and CDR2: MNHEY and SVGEGT. Trimming shortened V by 6 bases and J by 8 bases, and 20 bases separated the two germline ends. The CDR3 extends over 15 amino acids. The source material was peripheral blood, sampled 28 days after the second dose of the MenACWY control vaccine. The chain joins TRBV6-2 or TRBV6-3 to TRBJ1-5; TRBD1 is a possible D gene (6 bases). The sequence was obtained from an adult who received the MenACWY meningococcal vaccine as a control. The CDR3 spells CASSPTGRRREPQHF. For the CDR3, the DNA is TGTGCCAGCAGCCCGACAGGCCGGAGAAGGGAGCCCCAGCATTTT.